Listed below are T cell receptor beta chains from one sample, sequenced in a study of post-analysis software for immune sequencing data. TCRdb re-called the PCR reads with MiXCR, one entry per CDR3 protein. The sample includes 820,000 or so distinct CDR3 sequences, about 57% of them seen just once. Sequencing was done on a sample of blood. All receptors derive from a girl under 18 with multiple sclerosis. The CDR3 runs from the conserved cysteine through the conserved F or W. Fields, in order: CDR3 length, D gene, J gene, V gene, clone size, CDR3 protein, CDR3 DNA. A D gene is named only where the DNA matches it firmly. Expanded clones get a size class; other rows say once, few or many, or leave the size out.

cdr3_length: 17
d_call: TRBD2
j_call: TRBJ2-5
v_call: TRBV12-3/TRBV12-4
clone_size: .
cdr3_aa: CASSFRTSGVLVETQYF
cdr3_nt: TGTGCCAGCAGTTTTAGGACTAGCGGGGTACTGGTAGAGACCCAGTACTTC

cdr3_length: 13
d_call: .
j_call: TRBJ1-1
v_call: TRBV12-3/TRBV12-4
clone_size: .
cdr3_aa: CASSLSVGTEAFF
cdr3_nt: TGTGCCAGCAGTTTATCCGTTGGGACTGAAGCTTTCTTT

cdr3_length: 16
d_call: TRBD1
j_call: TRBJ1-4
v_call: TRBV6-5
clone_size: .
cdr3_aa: CASSNTGGASNEKLFF
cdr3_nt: TGTGCCAGCAGTAACACAGGGGGCGCATCTAATGAAAAACTGTTTTTT

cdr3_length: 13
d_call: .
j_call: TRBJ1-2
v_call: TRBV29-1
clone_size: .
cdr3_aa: CSVAGRLTVGYTF
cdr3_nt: TGCAGCGTTGCCGGCAGGCTTACGGTTGGCTACACCTTC

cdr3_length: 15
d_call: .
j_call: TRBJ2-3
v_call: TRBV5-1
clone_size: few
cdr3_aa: CASSSKTRATDTQYF
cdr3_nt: TGCGCCAGCAGCTCAAAAACTAGGGCCACAGATACGCAGTATTTT

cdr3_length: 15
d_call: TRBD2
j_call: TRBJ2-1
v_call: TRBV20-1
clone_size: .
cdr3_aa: CSARASSGRRDEQFF
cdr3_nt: TGCAGTGCTAGGGCTTCTAGCGGGAGAAGGGATGAGCAGTTCTTC

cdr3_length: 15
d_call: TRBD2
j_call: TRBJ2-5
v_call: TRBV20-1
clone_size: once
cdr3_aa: CSASRSSGRQETQYF
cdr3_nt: TGCAGTGCTAGCCGGTCTAGCGGGAGACAAGAGACCCAGTACTTC

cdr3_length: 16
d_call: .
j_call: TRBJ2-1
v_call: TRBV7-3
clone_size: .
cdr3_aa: CASSLVGSSSYNEQFF
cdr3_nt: TGTGCCAGCAGCTTAGTCGGGAGTAGCTCCTACAATGAGCAGTTCTTC

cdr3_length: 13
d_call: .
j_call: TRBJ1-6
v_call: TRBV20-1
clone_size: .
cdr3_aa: CSAWTGGDSPLHF
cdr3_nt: TGCAGTGCTTGGACTGGAGGGGATTCACCCCTCCACTTT

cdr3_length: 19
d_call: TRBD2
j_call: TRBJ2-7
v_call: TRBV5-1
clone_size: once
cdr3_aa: CASSLAGTSGGRNRPEQYF
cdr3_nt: TGCGCCAGCAGCTTGGCCGGGACTAGCGGGGGGCGGAATAGGCCCGAGCAGTACTTC

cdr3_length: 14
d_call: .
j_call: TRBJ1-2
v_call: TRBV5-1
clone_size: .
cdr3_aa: CASSLEPIFYGYTF
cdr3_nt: TGCGCCAGCAGCTTGGAACCCATCTTCTATGGCTACACCTTC

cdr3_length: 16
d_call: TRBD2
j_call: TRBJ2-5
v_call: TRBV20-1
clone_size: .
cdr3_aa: CSARPTSGGPQETQYF
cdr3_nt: TGCAGTGCTAGACCGACTAGCGGGGGACCACAAGAGACCCAGTACTTC

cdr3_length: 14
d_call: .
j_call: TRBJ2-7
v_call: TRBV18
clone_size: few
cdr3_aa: CASSPTTATYEQYF
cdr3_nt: TGTGCCAGCAGCCCGACGACCGCCACCTACGAGCAGTACTTC

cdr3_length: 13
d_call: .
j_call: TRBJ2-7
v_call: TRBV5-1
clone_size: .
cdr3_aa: CASSPTGGETEYF
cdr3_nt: TGCGCCAGCAGCCCGACAGGAGGTGAGACCGAGTACTTC